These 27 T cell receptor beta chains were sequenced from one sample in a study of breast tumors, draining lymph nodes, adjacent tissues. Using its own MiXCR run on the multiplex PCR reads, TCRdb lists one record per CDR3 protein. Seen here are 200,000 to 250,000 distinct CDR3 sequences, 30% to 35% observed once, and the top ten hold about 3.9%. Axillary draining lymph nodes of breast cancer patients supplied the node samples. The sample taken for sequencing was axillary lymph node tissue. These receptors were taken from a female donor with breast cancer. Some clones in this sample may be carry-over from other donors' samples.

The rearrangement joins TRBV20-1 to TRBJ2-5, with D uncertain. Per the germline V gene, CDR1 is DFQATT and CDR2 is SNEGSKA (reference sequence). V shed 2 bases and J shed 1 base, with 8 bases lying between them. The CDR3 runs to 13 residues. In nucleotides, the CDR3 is TGCAGTGCTAGATTCCCTAGCCAAGAGACCCAGTACTTC. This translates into CSARFPSQETQYF.

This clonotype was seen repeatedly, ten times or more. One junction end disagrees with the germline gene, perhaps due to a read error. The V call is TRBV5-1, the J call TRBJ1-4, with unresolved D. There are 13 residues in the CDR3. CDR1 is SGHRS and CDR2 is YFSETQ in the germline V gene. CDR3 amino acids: CASSLGANENLFF. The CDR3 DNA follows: TGCGCCAGCAGCTTGGGGGCTAATGAAAACCTGTTTTTT. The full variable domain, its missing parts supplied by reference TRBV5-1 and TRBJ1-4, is KAGVTQTPRYLIKTRGQQVTLSCSPISGHRSVSWYQQTPGQGLQFLFEYFSETQRNKGNFPGRFSGRQFSNSRSEMNVSTLELGDSALYLCASSLGANENLFFGSGTQLSVL.

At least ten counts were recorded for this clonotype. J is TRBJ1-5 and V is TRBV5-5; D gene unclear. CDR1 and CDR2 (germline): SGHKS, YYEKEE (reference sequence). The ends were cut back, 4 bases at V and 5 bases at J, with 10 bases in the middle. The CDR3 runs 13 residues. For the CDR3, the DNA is TGTGCCAGCAGCCTGAATGAACATCAGCCCCAGCATTTT. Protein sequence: CASSLNEHQPQHF.

CDR3 DNA: TGTGCCAGCAGTTCCCGACAGGGGTTCGCAGATACGCAGTATTTT. This encodes CASSSRQGFADTQYF. V usage is TRBV27 and J usage is TRBJ2-3; TRBD1 agrees at 8 bases. The trim removed 4 bases at V and 4 bases at J, leaving 7 bases unmatched. Germline V gene data show CDR1 as MNHEY and CDR2 as SMNVEV (reference sequence). The CDR3 spans 15 residues.

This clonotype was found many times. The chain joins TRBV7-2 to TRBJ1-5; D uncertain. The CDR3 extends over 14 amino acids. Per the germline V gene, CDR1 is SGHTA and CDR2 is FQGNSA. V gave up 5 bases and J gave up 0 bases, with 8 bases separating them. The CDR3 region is CASSNVFSNQPQHF. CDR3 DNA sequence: TGTGCCAGCAGCAATGTTTTTAGCAATCAGCCCCAGCATTTT.

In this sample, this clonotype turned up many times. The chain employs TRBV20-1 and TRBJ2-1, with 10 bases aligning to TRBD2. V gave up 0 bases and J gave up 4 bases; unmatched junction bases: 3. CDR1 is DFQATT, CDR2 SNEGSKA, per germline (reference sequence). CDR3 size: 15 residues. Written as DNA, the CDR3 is TGCAGTGCTAGAGAAGAGCGGGGGGGATACAATGAGCAGTTCTTC. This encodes CSAREERGGYNEQFF.

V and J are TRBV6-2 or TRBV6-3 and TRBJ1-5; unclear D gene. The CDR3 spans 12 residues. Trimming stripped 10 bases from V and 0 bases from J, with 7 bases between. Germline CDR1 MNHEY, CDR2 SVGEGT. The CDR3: CATSGSNQPQHF. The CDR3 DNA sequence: TGTGCCACTTCCGGTAGCAATCAGCCCCAGCATTTT.

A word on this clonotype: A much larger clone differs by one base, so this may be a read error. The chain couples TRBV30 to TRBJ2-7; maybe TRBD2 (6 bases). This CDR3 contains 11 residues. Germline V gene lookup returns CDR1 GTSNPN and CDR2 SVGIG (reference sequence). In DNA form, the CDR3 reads TGTGCCTGGGCTAGCGTCGACGAGCAGTGCTTC. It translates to CAWASVDEQCF.

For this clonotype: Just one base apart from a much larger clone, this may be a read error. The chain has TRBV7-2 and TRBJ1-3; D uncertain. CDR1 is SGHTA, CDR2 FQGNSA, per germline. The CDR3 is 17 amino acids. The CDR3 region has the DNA TGTGCCAGCAGCCAAGCTACGACATTAATCTCTGGAAACCCCATATATTTT. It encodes CASSQATTLISGNPIYF.

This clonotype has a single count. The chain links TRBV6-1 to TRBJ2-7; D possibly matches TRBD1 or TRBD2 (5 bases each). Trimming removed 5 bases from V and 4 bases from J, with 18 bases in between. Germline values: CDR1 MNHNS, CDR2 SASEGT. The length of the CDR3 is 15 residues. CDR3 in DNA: TGTGCCAGCAGTCACCGACAGACTATGGGGTACGAGCAGTACTTC. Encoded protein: CASSHRQTMGYEQYF.

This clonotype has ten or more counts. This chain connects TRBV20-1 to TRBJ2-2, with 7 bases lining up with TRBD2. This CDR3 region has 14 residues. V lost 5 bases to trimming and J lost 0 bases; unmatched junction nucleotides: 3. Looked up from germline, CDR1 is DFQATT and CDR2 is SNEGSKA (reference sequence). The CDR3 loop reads CSASGGTNTGELFF. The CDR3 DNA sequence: TGCAGTGCTTCCGGGGGGACGAACACCGGGGAGCTGTTTTTT.

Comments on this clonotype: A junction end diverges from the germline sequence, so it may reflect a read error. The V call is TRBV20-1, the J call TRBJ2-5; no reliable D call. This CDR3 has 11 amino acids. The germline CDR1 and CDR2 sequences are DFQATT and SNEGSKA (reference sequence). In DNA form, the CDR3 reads TGCAGTGCTAGAGTTCAAGAGACCCAGTCCTTC. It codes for CSARVQETQSF.

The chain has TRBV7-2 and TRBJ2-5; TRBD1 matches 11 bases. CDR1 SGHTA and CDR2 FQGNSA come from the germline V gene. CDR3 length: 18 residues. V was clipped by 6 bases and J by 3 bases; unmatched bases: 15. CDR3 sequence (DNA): TGTGCCAGCAGTGAATCACTCCCTGGGGACAGGGGGGAAGAGACCCAGTACTTC. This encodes CASSESLPGDRGEETQYF.

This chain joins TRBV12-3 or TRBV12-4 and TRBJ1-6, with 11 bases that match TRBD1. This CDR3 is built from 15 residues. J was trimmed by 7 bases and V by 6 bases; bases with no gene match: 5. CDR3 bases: TGTGCCAGCAGCTTTGGGACAGGGGGGAATTCACCCCTCCACTTT. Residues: CASSFGTGGNSPLHF.

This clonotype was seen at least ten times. Here the CDR3 reads CATSESLARGTDTQYF. The CDR3 DNA follows: TGTGCCACCAGTGAATCTCTAGCGAGGGGGACAGATACGCAGTATTTT. V is TRBV24-1 and J is TRBJ2-3, with D perhaps matching TRBD1 or TRBD2 (6 bases each). Between the trimmed V and J ends, which lost 4 bases and 3 bases, there was a span of 16 bases. The CDR3 is 16 residues long. CDR1 is KGHDR, CDR2 SFDVKD, per germline.

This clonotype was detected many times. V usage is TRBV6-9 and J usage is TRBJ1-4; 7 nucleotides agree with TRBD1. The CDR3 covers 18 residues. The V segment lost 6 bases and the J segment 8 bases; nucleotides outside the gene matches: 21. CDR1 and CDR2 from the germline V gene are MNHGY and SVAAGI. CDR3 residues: CASSHTSRDSYGGEKLFF. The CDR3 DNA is TGTGCCAGCAGCCATACGTCCCGGGACAGTTATGGTGGGGAAAAACTGTTTTTT.

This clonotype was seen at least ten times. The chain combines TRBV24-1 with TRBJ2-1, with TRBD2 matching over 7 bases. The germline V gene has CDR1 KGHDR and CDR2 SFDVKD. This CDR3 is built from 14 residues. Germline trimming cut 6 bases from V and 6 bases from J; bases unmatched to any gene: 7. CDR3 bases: TGTGCCACCAGTACTAGCGATCCTGCCAATGAGCAGTTCTTC. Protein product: CATSTSDPANEQFF.

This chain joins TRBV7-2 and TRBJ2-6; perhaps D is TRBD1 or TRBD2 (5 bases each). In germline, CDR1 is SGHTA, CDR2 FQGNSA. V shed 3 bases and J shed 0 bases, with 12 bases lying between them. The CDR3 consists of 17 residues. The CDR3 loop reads CASSLGVGRSGANVLTF. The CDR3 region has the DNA TGTGCCAGCAGCTTGGGGGTAGGGCGCTCTGGGGCCAACGTCCTGACTTTC. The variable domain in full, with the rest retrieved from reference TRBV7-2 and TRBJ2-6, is GAGVSQSPSNKVTEKGKDVELRCDPISGHTALYWYRQSLGQGLEFLIYFQGNSAPDKSGLPSDRFSAERTGGSVSTLTIQRTQQEDSAVYLCASSLGVGRSGANVLTFGAGSRLTVL.

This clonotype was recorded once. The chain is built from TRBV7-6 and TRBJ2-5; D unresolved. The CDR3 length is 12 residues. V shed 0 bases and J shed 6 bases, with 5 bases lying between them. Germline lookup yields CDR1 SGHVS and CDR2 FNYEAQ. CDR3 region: CASSLAAQTQYF. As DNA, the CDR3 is TGTGCCAGCAGCTTAGCGGCGCAGACCCAGTACTTC.

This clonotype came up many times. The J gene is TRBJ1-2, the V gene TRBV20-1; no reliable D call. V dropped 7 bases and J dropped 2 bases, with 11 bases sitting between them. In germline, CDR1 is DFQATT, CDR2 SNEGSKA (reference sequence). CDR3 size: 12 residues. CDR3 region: CSGEQQNYGYTF. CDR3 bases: TGCAGTGGGGAACAGCAAAACTATGGCTACACCTTC.

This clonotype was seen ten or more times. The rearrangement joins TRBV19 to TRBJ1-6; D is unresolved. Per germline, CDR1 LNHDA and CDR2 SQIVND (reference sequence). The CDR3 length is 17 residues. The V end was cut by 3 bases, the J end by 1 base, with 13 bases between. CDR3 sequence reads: CASSMISSGSYNSPLHF. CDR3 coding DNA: TGTGCCAGTAGTATGATTTCTTCGGGGTCCTATAATTCACCCCTCCACTTT.

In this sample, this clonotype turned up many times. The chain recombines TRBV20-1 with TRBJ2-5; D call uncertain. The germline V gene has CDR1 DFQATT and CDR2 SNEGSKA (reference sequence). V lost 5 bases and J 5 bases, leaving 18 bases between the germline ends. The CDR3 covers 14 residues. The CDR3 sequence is CSAFSDGRAETQYF. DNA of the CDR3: TGCAGTGCTTTCTCGGACGGACGCGCCGAGACCCAGTACTTC.

CDR3 nucleotide sequence: TGTGCCACCAGCAGAGGGATGAGGGCCACAGATACGCAGTATTTT. Translated, it gives CATSRGMRATDTQYF. The V gene is TRBV15, the J gene TRBJ2-3; D is perhaps TRBD2 (5 bases). V was trimmed by 1 base and J by 2 bases, leaving 10 bases between them. CDR1 and CDR2 from the germline V gene are LNHNV and YYDKDF (reference sequence). CDR3 length: 15 amino acids.

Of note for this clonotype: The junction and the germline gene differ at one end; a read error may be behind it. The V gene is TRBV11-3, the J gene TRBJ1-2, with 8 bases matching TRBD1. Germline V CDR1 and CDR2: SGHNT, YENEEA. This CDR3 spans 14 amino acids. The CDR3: CAGSLDLQGAEYTF. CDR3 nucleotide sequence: TGTGCCGGCAGCTTGGATCTCCAGGGGGCAGAGTACACCTTC. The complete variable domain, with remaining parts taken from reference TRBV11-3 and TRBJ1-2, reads EAGVVQSPRYKIIEKKQPVAFWCNPISGHNTLYWYLQNLGQGPELLIRYENEEAVDDSQLPKDRFSAERLKGVDSTLKIQPAELGDSAVYLCAGSLDLQGAEYTFGSGTRLTVV.

The CDR3 DNA sequence: TGTGCCAGCAGCGTAGCACCGAACTCCTATGGCTACACCTTC. Protein: CASSVAPNSYGYTF. The genes are TRBV9 and TRBJ1-2, with D uncertain. This CDR3 has 14 amino acids. V was trimmed by 0 bases and J by 4 bases, leaving 10 bases between them. Germline loops: CDR1 SGDLS, CDR2 YYNGEE.

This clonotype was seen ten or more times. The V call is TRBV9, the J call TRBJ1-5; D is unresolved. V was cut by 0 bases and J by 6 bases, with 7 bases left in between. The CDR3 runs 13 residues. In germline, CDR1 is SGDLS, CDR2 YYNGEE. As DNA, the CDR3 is TGTGCCAGCAGCGTAGACGAGGGTCAGCCCCAGCATTTT. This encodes CASSVDEGQPQHF.

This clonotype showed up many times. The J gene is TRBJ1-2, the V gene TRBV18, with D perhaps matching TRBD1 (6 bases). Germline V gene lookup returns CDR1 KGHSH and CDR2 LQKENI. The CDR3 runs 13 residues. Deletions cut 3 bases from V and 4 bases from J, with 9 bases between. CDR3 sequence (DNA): TGTGCCAGCTCACCGGACAGTCTCTATGGCTACACCTTC. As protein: CASSPDSLYGYTF.